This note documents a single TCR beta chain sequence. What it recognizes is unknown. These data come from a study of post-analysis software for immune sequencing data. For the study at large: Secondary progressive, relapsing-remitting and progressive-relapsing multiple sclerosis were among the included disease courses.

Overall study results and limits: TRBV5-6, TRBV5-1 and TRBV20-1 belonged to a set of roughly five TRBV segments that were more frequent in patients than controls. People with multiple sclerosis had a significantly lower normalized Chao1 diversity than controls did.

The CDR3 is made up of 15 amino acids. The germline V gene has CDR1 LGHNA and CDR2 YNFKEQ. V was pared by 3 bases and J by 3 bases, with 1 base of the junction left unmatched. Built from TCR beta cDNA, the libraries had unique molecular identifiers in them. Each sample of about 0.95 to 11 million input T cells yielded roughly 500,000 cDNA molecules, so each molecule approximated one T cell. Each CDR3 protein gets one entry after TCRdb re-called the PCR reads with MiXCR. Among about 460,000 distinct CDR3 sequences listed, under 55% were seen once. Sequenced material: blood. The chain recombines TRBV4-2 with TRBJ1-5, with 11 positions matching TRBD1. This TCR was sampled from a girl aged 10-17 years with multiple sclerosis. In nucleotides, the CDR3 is TGTGCCAGCAGCCATGGACAGGGGGCCAATCAGCCCCAGCATTTT. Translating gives CASSHGQGANQPQHF.